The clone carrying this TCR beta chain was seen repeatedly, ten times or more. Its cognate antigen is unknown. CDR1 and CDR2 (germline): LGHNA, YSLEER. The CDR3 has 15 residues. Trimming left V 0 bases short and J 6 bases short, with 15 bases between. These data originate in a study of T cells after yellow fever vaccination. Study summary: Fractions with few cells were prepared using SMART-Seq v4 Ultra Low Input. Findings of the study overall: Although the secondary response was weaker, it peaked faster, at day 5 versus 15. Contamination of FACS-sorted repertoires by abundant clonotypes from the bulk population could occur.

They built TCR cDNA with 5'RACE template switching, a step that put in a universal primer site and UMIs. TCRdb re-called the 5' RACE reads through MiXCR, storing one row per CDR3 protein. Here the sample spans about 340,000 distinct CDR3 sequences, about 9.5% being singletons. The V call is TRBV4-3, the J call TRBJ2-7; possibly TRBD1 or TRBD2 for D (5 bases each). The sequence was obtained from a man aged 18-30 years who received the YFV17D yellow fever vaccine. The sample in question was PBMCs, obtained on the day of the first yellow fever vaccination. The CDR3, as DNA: TGCGCCAGCAGCCAAGACCACAGGCTGGGAGCCGAGCAGTACTTC. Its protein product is CASSQDHRLGAEQYF.